This T cell receptor (beta chain) comes out of a study of metastatic and nonmetastatic thyroid tumors. Study-wide context: Across blood and tumor or nodule tissue, repertoires from malignant and benign thyroid patients were compared with one another.

CDR3 size: 12 residues. V was pared by 4 bases and J by 10 bases, with 3 bases of the junction left unmatched. Per the germline V gene, CDR1 is SEHNR and CDR2 is FQNEAQ (reference sequence). In this sample, this clone is medium-sized. Authors' analysis steps: Using the CDR3 differences seen across clinicopathological groups, the authors built a distant-metastasis classifier for papillary thyroid cancer, which was meant to discriminate distant-metastatic patients. Through MiXCR, TCRdb re-clonotyped the PCR reads. Clone size and V and J calls follow TCRdb, not the original study. The sample holds 9,900 or so clones, 9.5% to 13% seen once. Treatment of any kind had been given to no patient before thyroid surgery.

Material for sequencing was tumor tissue. The chain recombines TRBV7-9 with TRBJ1-1; 10 bases map to TRBD1. This TCR was sampled from a female donor with papillary thyroid cancer or a benign thyroid nodule (not recorded which). Some clones in this sample may be carry-over from other donors' samples. Written as DNA, the CDR3 is TGTGCCAGCAGCTCGGGACAGGGGAGAGCTTTCTTT. It yields the protein CASSSGQGRAFF.